These 7 T cell receptor beta chains came from one sample sequenced in a study of human T cells and chemical hapten exposure. Using its own MiXCR run on the RACE reads, TCRdb lists one record per CDR3 protein. The sample includes about 260,000 distinct CDR3 sequences, approximately 8.4% seen only once; the top ten take about 2.1%. Indicated time point: pre-sensitization, week 0. As for treatment: therapeutic diphenylcyclopropenone sensitization with weekly scalp DPC. The specimen was whole blood, collected in connection with sensitization to the hapten diphenylcyclopropenone (DPC). Every receptor here comes from a woman in her forties with alopecia areata. Some clones in this sample may be carry-over from other donors' samples.

This clonotype has at least ten counts. The chain has TRBV29-1 and TRBJ1-1; possibly TRBD1 for D (5 bases). Germline CDR1 and CDR2: SQVTM and ANQGSEA. Trimming removed 7 bases at V and 11 bases at J, with 17 bases between. This CDR3 region has 11 residues. As DNA, the CDR3 is TGCAGCGCTGTACTTGGGGCAATTGCTTTCTTT. Translated, it gives CSAVLGAIAFF. The entire variable domain, with the rest obtained from reference TRBV29-1 and TRBJ1-1, is as follows: SAVISQKPSRDICQRGTSLTIQCQVDSQVTMMFWYRQQPGQSLTLIATANQGSEATYESGFVIDKFPISRPNLTFSTLTVSNMSPEDSSIYLCSAVLGAIAFFGQGTRLTVV.

In its sample, this clonotype was seen many times. The chain links TRBV7-2 to TRBJ1-2, with D tentatively TRBD1 (5 bases). From germline, CDR1 is SGHTA and CDR2 FQGNSA. The ends were cut back, 0 bases at V and 5 bases at J, with 13 bases in the middle. The CDR3 sequence is 15 residues long. CDR3 sequence (DNA): TGTGCCAGCAGCTTAGCAGGCAGGGTGGTATATGGCTACACCTTC. Its translation is CASSLAGRVVYGYTF.

This clonotype was recorded a few times. V gene TRBV30 combines with J gene TRBJ1-1; no clear D. V lost 3 bases, J lost 2 bases, and 13 bases lay in between. Germline V gene lookup returns CDR1 GTSNPN and CDR2 SVGIG (reference sequence). The CDR3 consists of 14 residues. CDR3 sequence (DNA): TGTGCCTGGAGCCCCATGGGGTCCAACACTGAAGCTTTCTTT. As protein: CAWSPMGSNTEAFF.

This chain joins TRBV20-1 and TRBJ2-5, with D possibly called TRBD1 or TRBD2 (6 bases each). CDR3 length equals 13 residues. Germline V gives CDR1 DFQATT, CDR2 SNEGSKA (reference sequence). V lost 6 bases to trimming and J lost 6 bases, with 17 bases between them. CDR3 nucleotide sequence: TGCAGTGCCCCCTTCGAGGGGGGCAAGACCCAGTACTTC. Its translation: CSAPFEGGKTQYF.

This clonotype was recorded a few times. The rearrangement uses TRBV27 and TRBJ2-6, with D tentatively TRBD1 (6 bases). CDR1 and CDR2 (germline): MNHEY, SMNVEV (reference sequence). The CDR3 is 16 residues long. The V end was cut by 5 bases, the J end by 0 bases, with 11 bases between. The CDR3 spells CASSLGQYSGANVLTF. CDR3 bases: TGTGCCAGCAGTCTCGGACAGTACTCTGGGGCCAACGTCCTGACTTTC.

This clonotype was observed at least ten times. This chain joins TRBV27 and TRBJ2-1; 7 bases map to TRBD1. The ends lost 6 bases at V and 1 base at J; junction bases unmatched: 6. The CDR3 loop spans 15 amino acids. Germline lookup yields CDR1 MNHEY and CDR2 SMNVEV (reference sequence). The CDR3, as DNA: TGTGCCAGCAGACTACCGACAGGGTCCTACAATGAGCAGTTCTTC. It translates to CASRLPTGSYNEQFF.

This clonotype was counted ten times or more. The rearrangement uses TRBV5-5 and TRBJ1-5; TRBD1 might be the D (5 bases). The CDR3 spans 15 residues. V shed 4 bases and J shed 0 bases, with 11 bases lying between them. Germline V lookup: CDR1 SGHKS, CDR2 YYEKEE (reference sequence). The DNA of the CDR3 is TGTGCCAGCAGCAGGCAGGGTGGTAGCAATCAGCCCCAGCATTTT. Its protein is CASSRQGGSNQPQHF.